This TCR beta chain comes out of a study of identical twins. Study results and limitations: Whereas memory repertoires showed no such difference, abundant cord blood beta clonotypes carried fewer insertions. Models predicted too little out-of-frame TCR alpha sharing in monozygotic twins.

Template switching (which added a universal primer site) was used, and cDNA carried unique molecular identifiers. From the 5' RACE reads, TCRdb called clonotypes with MiXCR, one entry per CDR3 protein. The data contain about 200,000 distinct CDR3 sequences, roughly 10% of them singletons. CDR3 length equals 16 residues. V was clipped by 0 bases and J by 7 bases, with 18 bases between them. Germline-derived CDR1 and CDR2 are SGHAT and FQNNGV. With regard to this clonotype: Its antigen remains unknown.

This rearrangement joins TRBV11-2 to TRBJ1-2, with D possibly matching TRBD1 (5 bases). The sample taken for sequencing was memory (CD45RO+) T cells sorted from blood. The TCR was taken from a woman younger than 35 in good health. The DNA for the CDR3 is TGTGCCAGCAGCTTAGATTTCCGGCAGGGAATAGGTGGCTACACCTTC. The encoded protein is CASSLDFRQGIGGYTF.